This TCR beta chain comes out of a study of shared clonotypes between healthy human individuals. Background on the study: Donors, aged 18 to 49, were a couple of women and three men. Study-wide findings and caveats: For naive CD4 cells, roughly 4.8% of clonotypes were shared across a handful of donors. It was the non-shared clonotypes that had lower generation probabilities than clonotypes shared by all four donors. Represented genetic and exposure-history diversity was restricted by having few donors.

This clone was seen a handful of times. Antigen specificity is unknown. This specimen includes other DNA sequences encoding the same CDR3. Sequencing used immunoSEQ multiplex PCR; TCRdb keeps in-frame clones, though not all of them. Among about 1.1 million clones, roughly 77% were seen once, and the ten largest hold roughly 0.9%. The specimen was memory CD4+ T cells from PBMCs. Subset reported: CD45RA-negative fraction. The TCR comes from a man between 18 and 29 years old in good health. Some clones in this sample may be carry-over from other donors' samples.

The CDR3 sequence: CASSLERYNEQFF. The CDR3 DNA follows: TGCGCCAGCAGCTTGGAAAGGTACAATGAGCAGTTCTTC. The chain links TRBV5-1 to TRBJ2-1; no clear D. CDR3 size: 13 residues. Germline assignment: CDR1 SGHRS and CDR2 YFSETQ. V was cut by 0 bases and J by 4 bases, with 5 bases left in between.